This passage covers 26 T cell receptor beta chains from one sample sequenced in a study of T cell repertoires in cytomegalovirus infection. TCRdb fed the reads into MiXCR, producing one record per CDR3 protein. In the table there are over 450,000 distinct CDR3 sequences, about 10% of which are singletons. The sequencing sample was made of PBMCs. These receptors were taken from a human donor in good health (CMV status not recorded). Some clones in this sample may be carry-over from other donors' samples.

There are many counts of this clonotype. The V call is TRBV6-1, the J call TRBJ2-1; possibly TRBD1 for D (5 bases). There are 14 residues in the CDR3. V lost 2 bases and J 8 bases, leaving 13 bases between the germline ends. Germline V CDR1 and CDR2: MNHNS, SASEGT. The CDR3 spells CASSELHWGDEQFF. In nucleotides, the CDR3 is TGTGCCAGCAGTGAATTACACTGGGGCGATGAGCAGTTCTTC.

This clonotype was seen a few times. This chain joins TRBV27 and TRBJ2-5, with 10 positions matching TRBD2. V lost 11 bases, J lost 1 base, and 10 bases stayed unmatched. CDR1 and CDR2 (germline): MNHEY, SMNVEV (reference sequence). This CDR3 is built from 15 residues. The CDR3 DNA sequence: TGTGCCTCCTCGCTAGCGGGAGCAGGCCAAGAGACCCAGTACTTC. It is translated as CASSLAGAGQETQYF.

This clonotype was seen a few times. V and J are TRBV18 and TRBJ2-7; D possibly uses TRBD1 or TRBD2 (5 bases each). Germline CDR1 is KGHSH and CDR2 is LQKENI. The CDR3 covers 17 residues. Deletions cut 0 bases from V and 4 bases from J, with 19 bases between. CDR3 loop: CASSPPLGAPGIYEQYF. CDR3 bases: TGTGCCAGCTCACCACCGTTAGGGGCCCCCGGGATATACGAGCAGTACTTC.

This clonotype was seen repeatedly, ten times or more. This chain joins TRBV6-2 or TRBV6-3 and TRBJ1-5; D remains ambiguous. Germline V lookup: CDR1 MNHEY, CDR2 SVGEGT. V was trimmed by 5 bases and J by 7 bases, leaving 9 bases between them. The CDR3 runs 12 residues. The CDR3 DNA reads TGTGCCAGCAGTCCCGAATTGCAGCCCCAGCATTTT. It yields the protein CASSPELQPQHF.

There are many counts of this clonotype. The chain employs TRBV7-6 and TRBJ2-1, with 9 bases matching TRBD2. V gave up 4 bases and J gave up 7 bases; unmatched junction bases: 8. Germline assignment: CDR1 SGHVS and CDR2 FNYEAQ. The CDR3 spans 15 residues. CDR3 loop: CASSSPAREGNEQFF. The CDR3 region has the DNA TGTGCCAGCAGCTCCCCTGCGCGGGAGGGTAATGAGCAGTTCTTC.

The rearrangement links TRBV18 to TRBJ1-4, with D maybe TRBD1 (5 bases). Germline assignment: CDR1 KGHSH and CDR2 LQKENI. Deletions cut 4 bases from V and 5 bases from J, with 11 bases between. This CDR3 has 14 residues. This CDR3 reads CASSQGTMNEKLFF. In DNA form, the CDR3 reads TGTGCCAGCTCACAAGGGACCATGAATGAAAAACTGTTTTTT.

This clonotype has a count of ten or more. The chain uses TRBV6-5 and TRBJ2-3; D is perhaps TRBD1 (5 bases). Deletions cut 0 bases from V and 1 base from J, with 14 bases between. This CDR3 contains 17 residues. Germline V gives CDR1 MNHEY, CDR2 SVGAGI. CDR3 nucleotides: TGTGCCAGCAGTTACTCGTGGACCAGGGCCGGCACAGATACGCAGTATTTT. This gives the protein CASSYSWTRAGTDTQYF.

This clonotype turned up a few times. The rearrangement joins TRBV3-1 to TRBJ2-5; D is perhaps TRBD2 (6 bases). CDR1 and CDR2 from the germline V gene are LGHDT and YNNKEL (reference sequence). Trimming left V 1 base short and J 4 bases short, with 16 bases between. The CDR3 has 16 residues. As DNA, the CDR3 is TGTGCCAGCAGCCAAGTGGGAGGTACCGGAGGAGAGACCCAGTACTTC. Translating gives CASSQVGGTGGETQYF.

The gene calls are TRBV14 and TRBJ1-5; unclear D gene. Germline V CDR1 and CDR2: SGHDN, FVKESK. This CDR3 region has 19 residues. With 0 bases removed from V and 1 base from J, the gap between germline ends came to 19 bases. The CDR3, as DNA: TGTGCCAGCAGCCAAGATCTGATACCTACAGTCAACAGCAATCAGCCCCAGCATTTT. Protein: CASSQDLIPTVNSNQPQHF.

This clonotype was detected ten times or more. The rearrangement uses TRBV6-1 and TRBJ2-3; 14 bases line up with TRBD2. Germline loops: CDR1 MNHNS, CDR2 SASEGT. The CDR3 totals 15 residues. Trimming took 5 bases from V and 6 from J; bases not matched to a gene: 4. The CDR3 protein is CASSLGLAGVDTQYF. As DNA, the CDR3 is TGTGCCAGCAGTTTGGGACTAGCGGGAGTGGATACGCAGTATTTT.

This clonotype was seen a few times. The J gene is TRBJ2-1, the V gene TRBV3-1; 12 bases fit TRBD2. The trim removed 0 bases at V and 8 bases at J, leaving 5 bases unmatched. Germline V gene data show CDR1 as LGHDT and CDR2 as YNNKEL (reference sequence). The CDR3 runs to 16 residues. This chain's CDR3 is CASSQDLTSGRYEQFF. The CDR3 coding sequence is TGTGCCAGCAGCCAAGATTTAACTAGCGGGAGGTATGAGCAGTTCTTC.

The chain uses TRBV15 and TRBJ2-3, with unresolved D. The CDR3 totals 13 residues. The ends were cut back, 4 bases at V and 0 bases at J, with 5 bases in the middle. CDR1 is LNHNV, CDR2 YYDKDF, per germline (reference sequence). DNA of the CDR3: TGTGCCACCAGCATAGTTAGCACAGATACGCAGTATTTT. Translation: CATSIVSTDTQYF.

For the CDR3, the DNA is TGCGCCAGCAGCCTCCCCCACCTTGACAGGGGGGAGACCTCTGGGGCCAACGTCCTGACTTTC. Translating gives CASSLPHLDRGETSGANVLTF. The V call is TRBV5-1, the J call TRBJ2-6, with 9 positions matching TRBD1. Germline assignment: CDR1 SGHRS and CDR2 YFSETQ. Losses at the gene ends were 4 bases for V and 0 bases for J; bases not matched to a gene: 17. The CDR3 loop spans 21 amino acids.

This clonotype was seen ten or more times. This chain uses TRBV7-2 with TRBJ1-2; D is possibly TRBD1 (6 bases). This CDR3 comprises 15 residues. Trimming pared 1 base from V and 3 bases from J, leaving 12 bases between. Germline CDR1 reads SGHTA; CDR2 reads FQGNSA. The CDR3 DNA sequence: TGTGCCAGCAGCTTAGAAGGGGGGGCGGACTATGGCTACACCTTC. This translates into CASSLEGGADYGYTF.

The J gene is TRBJ1-5, the V gene TRBV5-1, with D perhaps matching TRBD1 (6 bases). V dropped 2 bases and J dropped 3 bases, with 12 bases sitting between them. Per the germline V gene, CDR1 is SGHRS and CDR2 is YFSETQ. This CDR3 is built from 15 residues. The CDR3 sequence: CASSLQGRDNQPQHF. For the CDR3, the DNA is TGCGCCAGCAGCTTACAGGGCAGGGACAATCAGCCCCAGCATTTT.

Ten or more counts support this clonotype. The V and J genes are TRBV7-9 and TRBJ2-3; the D is unclear. Germline values: CDR1 SEHNR, CDR2 FQNEAQ (reference sequence). The CDR3 covers 12 residues. Deletions cut 5 bases from V and 6 bases from J, with 9 bases between. In DNA, the CDR3 is TGTGCCAGCAGCCCCCGTTCTGATACGCAGTATTTT. It codes for CASSPRSDTQYF.

In its sample, this clonotype was seen a few times. The CDR3 sequence is CASSYPGLTDTGELFF. CDR3 nucleotide sequence: TGTGCCAGCAGTTACCCTGGACTAACTGATACCGGGGAGCTGTTTTTT. The chain combines TRBV6-2 or TRBV6-3 with TRBJ2-2; tentative D call: TRBD2 (6 bases). This CDR3 comprises 16 residues. V shed 2 bases and J shed 5 bases, with 15 bases lying between them. The germline V gene has CDR1 MNHEY and CDR2 SVGEGT.

This clonotype was seen a handful of times. This sequence joins TRBV9 and TRBJ1-1; D is uncertain. Between the trimmed V and J ends, which lost 3 bases and 11 bases, there was a span of 11 bases. The CDR3 length is 11 residues. Germline CDR1 SGDLS, CDR2 YYNGEE. The CDR3 loop is CASSGGNSAFF. CDR3 in DNA: TGTGCCAGCAGCGGTGGGAACAGCGCTTTCTTT.

In its sample, this clonotype was seen many times. CDR3 amino acids: CASSYWTSGTSNLYEQYF. The CDR3 nucleotides are TGTGCCAGCAGTTACTGGACTAGCGGGACGAGTAACTTGTACGAGCAGTACTTC. This chain uses TRBV6-2 or TRBV6-3 with TRBJ2-7, with 12 bases matching TRBD2. Trimming took 1 base from V and 4 from J; bases not matched to a gene: 11. This CDR3 is built from 18 residues. Germline CDR1 MNHEY, CDR2 SVGEGT.

This clonotype came up a few times. CDR3 nucleotides: TGCAGTGCTAGAAAAGGGTCCGGGGCCAACGTCCTGACTTTC. Its protein is CSARKGSGANVLTF. The V gene is TRBV20-1, the J gene TRBJ2-6; D not resolved. CDR3 length: 14 residues. V was trimmed by 2 bases and J by 4 bases, leaving 9 bases between them. Germline V CDR1 and CDR2: DFQATT, SNEGSKA (reference sequence).

The table lists this clonotype with many counts. The chain joins TRBV4-2 to TRBJ1-1; D gene ambiguous. V lost 0 bases and J 7 bases, leaving 15 bases between the germline ends. This CDR3 has 15 amino acids. Germline CDR1 and CDR2: LGHNA and YNFKEQ. CDR3: CASSQDNQAHGEAFF. In DNA form, the CDR3 reads TGTGCCAGCAGCCAAGATAACCAGGCCCACGGTGAAGCTTTCTTT.

At least ten counts were recorded for this clonotype. The chain combines TRBV6-2 or TRBV6-3 with TRBJ1-1; D may be TRBD1 (5 bases). Deletions cut 8 bases from V and 5 bases from J, with 18 bases between. The CDR3 loop spans 14 amino acids. Germline V gives CDR1 MNHEY, CDR2 SVGEGT. The CDR3 reads CASLLGGLGTEAFF. The CDR3 nucleotides read TGTGCCAGCCTCTTGGGGGGATTGGGTACTGAAGCTTTCTTT.

This clonotype was found many times. This chain links TRBV19 with TRBJ1-4; TRBD1 matches 7 bases. This CDR3 has 13 residues. Germline trimming cut 6 bases from V and 6 bases from J; bases unmatched to any gene: 4. CDR1 and CDR2 from the germline V gene are LNHDA and SQIVND (reference sequence). The CDR3 sequence: CASRTGTDEKLFF. The CDR3 bases are TGTGCCAGTAGGACTGGGACAGATGAAAAACTGTTTTTT.

The V and J genes are TRBV5-1 and TRBJ2-2, with D unclear. V lost 2 bases to trimming and J lost 6 bases, with 17 bases between them. The germline gives CDR1 SGHRS, CDR2 YFSETQ. The CDR3 runs 16 residues. DNA of the CDR3: TGCGCCAGCAGCTTTCGACCCGACCCAGACCCCGGGGAGCTGTTTTTT. The encoded protein is CASSFRPDPDPGELFF.

Only a few counts were recorded for this clonotype. The rearrangement links TRBV5-1 to TRBJ2-5, with 13 bases matching TRBD2. The CDR3 extends over 15 amino acids. Trimming removed 3 bases from V and 4 bases from J; junction bases left unmatched: 3. CDR1 and CDR2 from the germline V gene are SGHRS and YFSETQ. CDR3 in amino acids: CASSSWTSGRETQYF. DNA for the CDR3: TGCGCCAGCAGCTCCTGGACTAGCGGGAGAGAGACCCAGTACTTC.

This clonotype was picked up many times. The V call is TRBV12-3 or TRBV12-4, the J call TRBJ2-7; D perhaps matches TRBD1 (5 bases). Trimming shortened V by 3 bases and J by 5 bases, and 11 bases separated the two germline ends. The CDR3 extends over 13 amino acids. The CDR3 sequence: CASSFRGYHEQYF. The CDR3 region has the DNA TGTGCCAGCAGTTTTAGGGGATACCACGAGCAGTACTTC.